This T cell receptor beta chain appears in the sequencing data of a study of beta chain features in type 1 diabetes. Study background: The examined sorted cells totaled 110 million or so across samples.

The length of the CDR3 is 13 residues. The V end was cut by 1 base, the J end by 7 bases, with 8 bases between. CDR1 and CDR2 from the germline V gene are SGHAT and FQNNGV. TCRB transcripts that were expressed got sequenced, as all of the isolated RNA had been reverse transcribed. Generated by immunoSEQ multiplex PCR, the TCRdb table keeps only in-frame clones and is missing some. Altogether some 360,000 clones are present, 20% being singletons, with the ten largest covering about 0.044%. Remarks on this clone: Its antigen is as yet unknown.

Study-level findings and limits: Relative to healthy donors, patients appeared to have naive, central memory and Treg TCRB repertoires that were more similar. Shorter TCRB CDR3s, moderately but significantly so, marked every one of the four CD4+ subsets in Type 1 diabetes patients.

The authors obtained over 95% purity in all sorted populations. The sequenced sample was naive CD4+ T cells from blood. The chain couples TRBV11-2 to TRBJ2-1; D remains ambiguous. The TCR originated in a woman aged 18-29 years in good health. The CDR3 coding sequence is TGTGCCAGCAGCTTAGGGTTACAGAATGAGCAGTTCTTC. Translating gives CASSLGLQNEQFF.